This T cell receptor beta chain is drawn from a study of spatial heterogeneity in lung cancer. Across the whole study: Beta-chain sequences were consistently detected more often than alpha-chain sequences. Whole-study findings and limits: There were more appearances of ubiquitous expanded tumor TCRs in blood at resection than at follow-up.

Specified time point: sample taken at primary tumor resection. In each case, whole RNA from tumor, nontumor lung or frozen PBMC was sequenced unsorted. Around 70 TRACERx patients with early, untreated non-small cell lung cancer donated samples. This clonotype is judged medium-sized. No antigen is known for it. Via MiXCR, TCRdb re-called the 5' RACE reads, giving one row per CDR3 protein. The data hold several thousand distinct CDR3 sequences, with 15% to 20% observed a single time. The sequences come from PBMCs, collected at surgery. This clonotype was obtained from a female donor with early-stage non-small cell lung cancer.

CDR3 in DNA: TGTGCCAGCAGTGACCCCATGGCTTCTAACTATGGCTACACCTTC. Translated: CASSDPMASNYGYTF. The chain has TRBV2 and TRBJ1-2; D remains ambiguous. Germline assignment: CDR1 SNHLY and CDR2 FYNNEI. Deletions cut 3 bases from V and 0 bases from J, with 11 bases between. The CDR3 length is 15 residues. Supplemented by reference TRBV2 and TRBJ1-2, the full variable domain reads EPEVTQTPSHQVTQMGQEVILRCVPISNHLYFYWYRQILGQKVEFLVSFYNNEISEKSEIFDDQFSVERPDGSNFTLKIRSTKLEDSAMYFCASSDPMASNYGYTFGSGTRLTVV.